The rows below give T cell receptor beta chains drawn from one sample of a study of cytomegalovirus exposure and HLA in healthy donors. Measured with immunoSEQ multiplex PCR; TCRdb has only the in-frame clones, and not every one. The data contain some 150,000 clones, roughly 85% of them singletons. The sample consisted of PBMCs. These receptors all stem from a woman in her thirties in good health and CMV-seronegative. CDR3s include the opening cysteine and the closing phenylalanine or tryptophan. The order of the fields is J gene, V gene, CDR3 protein.

TRBJ1-2,TRBV19,CATTPDPRRGYTF
TRBJ2-5,TRBV19,CASSRGDRDRWERTQYF
TRBJ2-2,TRBV29-1,CSVRRGMDTGELFF
TRBJ1-1,TRBV5-6,CASSFTGVGNTEAFF
TRBJ2-1,TRBV5-1,CASRTDRSSYNEQFF
TRBJ2-3,TRBV16,CASSPPRGRGRASTDTQYF
TRBJ2-1,TRBV2,CASSAGQGRSYNEQFF
TRBJ2-3,TRBV19,CASRDRGTDTQYF
TRBJ2-3,TRBV19,CASSSRTSRNTDTQYF
TRBJ2-7,TRBV6-5,CASSYSAFWLSYEQYF
TRBJ2-7,TRBV6-1,CASSEVGQGSYEQYF
TRBJ1-4,TRBV11-2,CASSLVAGGGEKLFF
TRBJ2-1,TRBV4-1,CASSQVTGLGNEQFF
TRBJ1-5,TRBV29-1,CSVSQGSNQPQHF
TRBJ2-5,TRBV28,CASSFSAGGRETQYF
TRBJ2-1,TRBV13,CASSASERGALSYNEQFF
TRBJ2-5,TRBV2,CASSPLALQETQYF
TRBJ1-1,TRBV6-1,CASSLREGVTEAFF
TRBJ2-5,TRBV2,CAARREVQETQYF
TRBJ2-2,TRBV19,CASTPPGLAGGRGTGELFF
TRBJ2-2,TRBV29-1,CSVGGQGAIAGELFF
-,TRBV2,CASSGPANYEQYF
TRBJ2-7,TRBV5-1,CASSLTGSPHEQYF
TRBJ2-7,TRBV27,CASRGGSTYEQYF
TRBJ2-1,TRBV29-1,CSVRLINEQFF
TRBJ2-2,TRBV28,CASGSTGELFF
TRBJ2-3,TRBV11-2,CASTILAGGSDTQYF
TRBJ2-5,TRBV6-5,CASSYSTVRETQYF
TRBJ2-3,TRBV7-8,CASSLGGADTQYF
TRBJ2-3,TRBV5-6,CASSRLNSGVLTDTQYF
TRBJ2-3,TRBV6-1,CASSEAIGTASDTQYF
TRBJ2-7,TRBV5-1,CASSLTSGNEQYF
TRBJ2-5,TRBV27,CASSLFGGIYQETQYF
TRBJ1-1,TRBV28,CASSPSDRLNTEAFF
TRBJ2-1,TRBV5-4,CASSLAGTGSRNEQFF
TRBJ1-1,TRBV19,CASSDRGLAEAFF